The TCR beta chain described here comes from a study of blood T cell repertoires in COVID-19. Study-level background: Both acute and convalescent COVID-19 samples were obtained from the United States, Italy and Spain. From T cells, B-cell-depleted T cells, or PBMCs came the material, which was cDNA or gDNA.

The CDR3 consists of 13 residues. Germline V lookup: CDR1 LNHNV, CDR2 YYDKDF (reference sequence). V lost 0 bases to trimming and J lost 7 bases, with 10 bases between them. Original handling: For nucleated cells, counts were estimated from reference gene primer amplification. Method: immunoSEQ multiplex PCR; TCRdb's copy keeps in-frame clones and lacks some. D and trimming were read from the DNA, whereas the V and J calls and clone size are those reported in that table. The sample consists of under 85,000 clones, 85% to 90% of them appearing once. The chain joins TRBV15 to TRBJ2-7; D unclear. This receptor was obtained from a man between 50 and 59 years old with acute or convalescent COVID-19. The sample taken for sequencing was peripheral blood. The DNA for the CDR3 is TGTGCCACCAGCAGAGATCTCCTGAGGGAGCAGTACTTC. It yields the protein CATSRDLLREQYF. Using reference TRBV15 and TRBJ2-7 for the parts outside the CDR3, the full variable domain is DAMVIQNPRYQVTQFGKPVTLSCSQTLNHNVMYWYQQKSSQAPKLLFHYYDKDFNNEADTPDNFQSRRPNTSFCFLDIRSPGLGDTAMYLCATSRDLLREQYFGPGTRLTVT.